The 24 T cell receptor beta chains presented below share a single source sample, sequenced in a study of cytomegalovirus exposure and HLA in healthy donors. The primer mix had 60 Vbeta and 13 Jbeta primers. The method was immunoSEQ multiplex PCR; TCRdb's version includes in-frame clones alone and lacks a portion of them. The sample yields approximately 250,000 clones, 70% to 90% seen once. Source material: PBMCs. The receptors derive from a girl aged 2 to 10 in good health and CMV-seronegative.

The CDR3 region is CAWSRGTGVSYEQYF. CDR3 nucleotides: TGTGCCTGGAGCCGAGGGACAGGGGTTTCCTACGAGCAGTACTTC. The chain couples TRBV30 to TRBJ2-5; 10 nucleotides match TRBD1. Judging by the DNA end, TRBJ2-7 fits better; the J call may be wrong. The CDR3 is 15 amino acids. Germline values: CDR1 GTSNPN, CDR2 SVGIG (reference sequence).

The J gene is TRBJ1-4, the V gene TRBV5-8; 9 nucleotides agree with TRBD1. Germline V gene data show CDR1 as SGHTS and CDR2 as YDEGEE. This CDR3 region has 15 residues. Losses at the gene ends were 4 bases for V and 8 bases for J; bases not matched to a gene: 9. CDR3 amino acids: CASSATGGGVEKLFF. CDR3 sequence (DNA): TGTGCCAGCAGCGCTACAGGGGGCGGGGTGGAAAAACTGTTTTTT.

The chain employs TRBV5-6 and TRBJ1-1, with D hard to call. Germline V lookup: CDR1 SGHDT, CDR2 YYEEEE. V dropped 1 base and J dropped 5 bases, with 9 bases sitting between them. CDR3 length equals 13 residues. CDR3 in DNA: TGTGCCAGCAGCTTGCGGGGTCGGACTGAAGCTTTCTTT. Protein sequence: CASSLRGRTEAFF. Using reference TRBV5-6 and TRBJ1-1 for the parts outside the CDR3, the full variable domain is DAGVTQSPTHLIKTRGQQVTLRCSPKSGHDTVSWYQQALGQGPQFIFQYYEEEERQRGNFPDRFSGHQFPNYSSELNVNALLLGDSALYLCASSLRGRTEAFFGQGTRLTVV.

The V call is TRBV19, the J call TRBJ2-7; 10 bases agree with TRBD1. CDR1 is LNHDA and CDR2 is SQIVND in the germline V gene (reference sequence). V was pared by 3 bases and J by 6 bases, with 2 bases of the junction left unmatched. CDR3 size: 13 residues. This chain's CDR3 is CASSMDRGSEQYF. In DNA form, the CDR3 reads TGTGCCAGTAGTATGGACAGGGGGTCCGAGCAGTACTTC.

The chain links TRBV5-1 to TRBJ2-5, with D possibly matching TRBD2 (6 bases). Trimming shortened V by 2 bases and J by 2 bases, and 10 bases separated the two germline ends. Germline values: CDR1 SGHRS, CDR2 YFSETQ. CDR3 size: 14 residues. CDR3 nucleotide sequence: TGCGCCAGCAGCTTCCAGGGACTTCAAGAGACCCAGTACTTC. This encodes CASSFQGLQETQYF.

The gene calls are TRBV5-4 and TRBJ1-1, with 12 bases aligning to TRBD1. This CDR3 has 15 amino acids. Unmatched junction bases numbered 5, after V lost 3 bases and J lost 5 bases. Per the germline V gene, CDR1 is SGHNT and CDR2 is YYREEE (reference sequence). CDR3: CASSSGTGGLTEAFF. DNA of the CDR3: TGTGCCAGCAGCTCGGGGACAGGGGGCCTAACTGAAGCTTTCTTT.

V and J are TRBV5-1 and TRBJ1-2; the match to TRBD1 covers 7 bases. The CDR3 length is 14 residues. From germline, CDR1 is SGHRS and CDR2 YFSETQ. V gave up 0 bases and J gave up 8 bases; unmatched junction bases: 7. CDR3 coding DNA: TGCGCCAGCAGCTTGGAACAGGGGTTCAGGGGCTACACCTTC. Protein product: CASSLEQGFRGYTF.

This clone was observed a single time. The chain is built from TRBV7-6 and TRBJ1-2, with a weak D call TRBD1 (6 bases). The CDR3 covers 13 residues. The V gene lost 2 bases and the J gene lost 6 bases, with 10 bases spanning the gap. From germline, CDR1 is SGHVS and CDR2 FNYEAQ. The CDR3 loop reads CASSLFSGDGYTF. Written as DNA, the CDR3 is TGTGCCAGCAGCTTATTCTCAGGGGATGGCTACACCTTC.

The V gene is TRBV6-5, the J gene TRBJ1-5; D gene ambiguous. Trimming shortened V by 10 bases and J by 5 bases, and 15 bases separated the two germline ends. Germline values: CDR1 MNHEY, CDR2 SVGAGI. CDR3 length: 13 amino acids. The DNA of the CDR3 is TGTGCCACCCGACACGGGGATTATCAGCCCCAGCATTTT. Residues: CATRHGDYQPQHF.

The rearrangement joins TRBV7-9 to TRBJ2-1; maybe TRBD2 (7 bases). The germline CDR1 and CDR2 sequences are SEHNR and FQNEAQ (reference sequence). The CDR3 is 14 amino acids. Between the trimmed V and J ends, which lost 8 bases and 9 bases, there was a span of 20 bases. The CDR3 spells CASLGVGGVGEQFF. The CDR3 bases are TGTGCCAGCCTTGGTGTAGGGGGGGTTGGTGAGCAGTTCTTC. Supplemented by reference TRBV7-9 and TRBJ2-1, the full variable domain reads DTGVSQNPRHKITKRGQNVTFRCDPISEHNRLYWYRQTLGQGPEFLTYFQNEAQLEKSRLLSDRFSAERPKGSFSTLEIQRTEQGDSAMYLCASLGVGGVGEQFFGPGTRLTVL.

V and J are TRBV30 and TRBJ2-7; 7 bases agree with TRBD2. The CDR3 extends over 14 amino acids. V dropped 0 bases and J dropped 2; count of bases not matched to a gene: 4. CDR1 and CDR2 (germline): GTSNPN, SVGIG (reference sequence). The CDR3 DNA is TGTGCCTGGAGTGTAGGCGGGGGAGCCTACGAGCAGTACTTC. This translates into CAWSVGGGAYEQYF.

The CDR3: CASSDQGLAGVNEQFF. The CDR3 DNA is TGTGCCAGCAGTGATCAGGGACTAGCGGGAGTAAATGAGCAGTTCTTC. The V and J genes are TRBV6-4 and TRBJ2-1, with 14 bases matching TRBD2. In germline, CDR1 is MRHNA, CDR2 SNTAGT. The CDR3 is 16 residues long. V was pared by 3 bases and J by 7 bases, with 5 bases of the junction left unmatched.

This clone was seen only a few times. The V call is TRBV19, the J call TRBJ1-4; 7 bases are shared with TRBD1. This CDR3 spans 14 amino acids. V shed 4 bases and J 2 bases; nucleotides not matched to a gene: 1. Germline V gene lookup returns CDR1 LNHDA and CDR2 SQIVND (reference sequence). The CDR3 reads CASSTGQTNEKLFF. Here the CDR3 DNA reads TGTGCCAGTAGTACGGGACAGACTAATGAAAAACTGTTTTTT.

The rearrangement uses TRBV7-9 and TRBJ1-4; D is ambiguous. The germline gives CDR1 SEHNR, CDR2 FQNEAQ (reference sequence). Trimming cost V 5 bases and J 8 bases, with 15 bases left between them. CDR3 length: 14 residues. CDR3 loop: CASSTHRRREKLFF. CDR3 DNA sequence: TGTGCCAGCAGCACGCACCGAAGGAGGGAAAAACTGTTTTTT.

This sequence joins TRBV6-1 and TRBJ1-5; TRBD1 matches at 7 bases. The V segment lost 7 bases and the J segment 7 bases; nucleotides outside the gene matches: 13. The CDR3 runs 15 residues. Germline V lookup: CDR1 MNHNS, CDR2 SASEGT. The CDR3 spells CASTYGGQAGQPQHF. In nucleotides, the CDR3 is TGTGCCAGCACATATGGTGGACAGGCTGGGCAGCCCCAGCATTTT.

The J gene is TRBJ2-7, the V gene TRBV4-2; weak D call: TRBD1 (5 bases). CDR3 size: 16 residues. The germline V and J ends were trimmed by 0 bases and 2 bases, with 14 bases remaining between them. Germline loops: CDR1 LGHNA, CDR2 YNFKEQ. As DNA, the CDR3 is TGTGCCAGCAGCCAAGAGATGGGGCCCCCGACCTACGAGCAGTACTTC. It codes for CASSQEMGPPTYEQYF.

The chain combines TRBV6-4 with TRBJ1-2; D remains unclear. Trimming removed 6 bases at V and 3 bases at J, with 11 bases between. Germline V lookup: CDR1 MRHNA, CDR2 SNTAGT. The CDR3 contains 13 residues. DNA of the CDR3: TGTGCCAGCAGCCCCCCCCGGGACTATGGCTACACCTTC. Residues: CASSPPRDYGYTF.

This clone occurred a few times. The gene calls are TRBV5-1 and TRBJ2-7; TRBD1 might be the D (5 bases). The CDR3 consists of 15 residues. From germline, CDR1 is SGHRS and CDR2 YFSETQ. The V end was cut by 0 bases, the J end by 3 bases, with 13 bases between. The CDR3 nucleotides are TGCGCCAGCAGCTTGGTTTCAGGGTCAGGCTACGAGCAGTACTTC. Protein: CASSLVSGSGYEQYF.

V and J are TRBV5-6 and TRBJ1-3; D gene ambiguous. The CDR3 is 15 residues long. CDR1 is SGHDT, CDR2 YYEEEE, per germline. V lost 1 base and J 2 bases, leaving 10 bases between the germline ends. For the CDR3, the DNA is TGTGCCAGCAGCTTGTCTCTCGGAGCTGGAAACACCATATATTTT. Translation: CASSLSLGAGNTIYF. The variable domain in full, completed from reference TRBV5-6 and TRBJ1-3, reads DAGVTQSPTHLIKTRGQQVTLRCSPKSGHDTVSWYQQALGQGPQFIFQYYEEEERQRGNFPDRFSGHQFPNYSSELNVNALLLGDSALYLCASSLSLGAGNTIYFGEGSWLTVV.

The chain joins TRBV2 to TRBJ2-6, with D possibly being TRBD1 (5 bases). The CDR3 covers 14 residues. V was cut by 8 bases and J by 10 bases, with 18 bases left in between. The germline gives CDR1 SNHLY, CDR2 FYNNEI. The CDR3 sequence: CASEQALKANVLTF. As DNA, the CDR3 is TGTGCCAGCGAACAGGCCCTAAAGGCTAACGTCCTGACTTTC.

V and J are TRBV6-6 and TRBJ1-2; possible D gene TRBD1, 6 bases. Deletions cut 6 bases from V and 5 bases from J, with 13 bases between. Germline CDR1 and CDR2: MNHNY and SVGAGI (reference sequence). This CDR3 contains 13 residues. The CDR3 nucleotides read TGTGCCAGCAGAATAGGGGGACCTTATGGCTACACCTTC. The encoded protein is CASRIGGPYGYTF.

The CDR3 nucleotides are TGTGCCAGCTCACCGGGGACTAGCGGGAGTTATGAGCAGTTCTTC. Its protein is CASSPGTSGSYEQFF. This chain joins TRBV18 and TRBJ2-1, with 14 bases lining up with TRBD2. The germline V gene encodes CDR1 KGHSH and CDR2 LQKENI. This CDR3 spans 15 amino acids. The ends lost 3 bases at V and 8 bases at J; junction bases unmatched: 3.

This chain joins TRBV6-6 and TRBJ1-2; 9 bases align to TRBD1. Germline V gives CDR1 MNHNY, CDR2 SVGAGI (reference sequence). The CDR3 has 13 residues. With 8 bases clipped from V and 8 bases from J, the junction kept 9 bases outside the gene matches. DNA for the CDR3: TGTGCCAGCGGGCCGACAGGGGGAGGGGGCTACACCTTC. This sequence encodes CASGPTGGGGYTF.

The CDR3 is CASSQDAGQGLGGYGYTF. The CDR3 DNA follows: TGTGCCAGCAGCCAAGATGCGGGACAGGGGCTTGGAGGCTATGGCTACACCTTC. The chain carries TRBV4-2 and TRBJ1-2, with 10 nucleotides matching TRBD1. The length of the CDR3 is 18 residues. The V and J ends lost 0 bases and 4 bases, in that order; junction bases with no gene match: 11. Germline V gives CDR1 LGHNA, CDR2 YNFKEQ.